The text below deals with one TCR beta chain. Selected positively for CCR7 and CD45RO-negative, naive CD8 cells excluded terminally differentiated effector memory CD45RA+ cells. As originally analysed: Without quality scores, immunoSEQ junctional reads could not be filtered like full-length reads. Repertoires were generated with immunoSEQ multiplex PCR, while TCRdb's copy carries only in-frame clones and drops some. Clone size and V and J calls were adopted from that table, with D and trimming inferred from the DNA. The top ten clones hold 0.3% to 0.35% of a sample with around 600,000 clones, more than 95% of them seen once. The source of the sample is a study of shared clonotypes between healthy human individuals. The germline gives CDR1 SGHVS, CDR2 FQNEAQ. V trimming: 4 bases; J trimming: 3 bases; junction bases outside the gene matches: 11. The CDR3 contains 16 residues.

The rearrangement joins TRBV7-8 to TRBJ1-1; 7 bases are shared with TRBD1. The sequence came from a man under 40 in good health. Source material: naive CD8+ T cells sorted from blood. CDR3 DNA sequence: TGTGCCAGCAGCTATGGGACAGAAGGATCGTACACTGAAGCTTTCTTT. Translation gives CASSYGTEGSYTEAFF. Variable domain in full (rest from reference TRBV7-8 and TRBJ1-1): GAGVSQSPRYKVAKRGQDVALRCDPISGHVSLFWYQQALGQGPEFLTYFQNEAQLDKSGLPSDRFFAERPEGSVSTLKIQRTQQEDSAVYLCASSYGTEGSYTEAFFGQGTRLTVV.